This TCR beta chain was sequenced for a study of chemoradiotherapy in HPV16-positive cancers. Study-level points and caveats: During treatment, candidate HPV-specific clones and E7-related motifs expanded in tumor. Only two HPV16-positive patients supplied the functional HPV-specificity definition. HPV-responsive T-cell expansion during chemoradiotherapy was linked to improved recurrence-free survival in HPV16-positive patients.

The germline gives CDR1 SGHNT, CDR2 YENEEA. Trimming took 4 bases from V and 7 from J, leaving 10 bases between them. This CDR3 has 12 amino acids. Over chemoradiotherapy, repertoires were sampled more than once. The table came from immunoSEQ multiplex PCR; TCRdb's copy has only in-frame clones and leaves some out. The table has roughly 8,800 clones, 60% to 75% seen once. Comments on this clone: What it binds is not known.

The starting material was tumor tissue, obtained from a patient who underwent chemoradiotherapy. This sequence joins TRBV11-3 and TRBJ1-1; TRBD1 might be the D (6 bases). The source of this sequence is a human donor with HPV-associated anogenital cancer. The CDR3 sequence: CASSYGGHEAFF. The DNA for the CDR3 is TGTGCCAGCAGCTATGGGGGCCATGAAGCTTTCTTT.